One and the same sample provided the 7 T cell receptor beta chains below, sequenced in a study of cytomegalovirus exposure and HLA in healthy donors. 60 Vbeta and 13 Jbeta primers were used in PCR. TCRdb's copy holds only in-frame clones and misses some; the assay was immunoSEQ multiplex PCR. Of approximately 73,000 clones in the sample, around 58% were seen once. Sequenced: PBMCs. The receptors derive from a man aged 30-40 years in good health and CMV-seropositive.

The chain recombines TRBV13 with TRBJ2-3; D unclear. The CDR3 has 14 residues. The ends were cut back, 5 bases at V and 6 bases at J, with 15 bases in the middle. Germline-derived CDR1 and CDR2 are PRHDT and FYEKMQ (reference sequence). The CDR3 loop reads CASSPRLARDTQYF. DNA of the CDR3: TGTGCCAGCAGCCCTAGACTGGCAAGGGATACGCAGTATTTT.

The chain is built from TRBV9 and TRBJ2-3; the D is unclear. Germline CDR1 reads SGDLS; CDR2 reads YYNGEE. The CDR3 loop spans 15 amino acids. Trimming cost V 0 bases and J 2 bases, with 10 bases left between them. CDR3 amino acids: CASSVASRNTDTQYF. The CDR3 DNA reads as TGTGCCAGCAGCGTAGCCTCCAGGAACACAGATACGCAGTATTTT.

V and J are TRBV4-3 and TRBJ1-2; D remains ambiguous. Trimming shortened V by 0 bases and J by 2 bases, and 10 bases separated the two germline ends. Germline V lookup: CDR1 LGHNA, CDR2 YSLEER. CDR3 length: 15 amino acids. The CDR3 reads CASSQEREGNYGYTF. The CDR3 region has the DNA TGCGCCAGCAGCCAAGAGAGGGAGGGAAACTATGGCTACACCTTC.

The chain recombines TRBV9 with TRBJ1-3; TRBD1 matches at 7 bases. Germline V gene sequence: CDR1 SGDLS, CDR2 YYNGEE. J lost 7 bases, V lost 2 bases, and 9 bases had no gene match. The CDR3 is 15 residues long. The CDR3 loop is CASSVETGTGNTIYF. The CDR3 DNA is TGTGCCAGCAGCGTGGAGACAGGGACCGGTAACACCATATATTTT. Drawing the rest from reference TRBV9 and TRBJ1-3, the complete variable domain is DSGVTQTPKHLITATGQRVTLRCSPRSGDLSVYWYQQSLDQGLQFLIQYYNGEERAKGNILERFSAQQFPDLHSELNLSSLELGDSALYFCASSVETGTGNTIYFGEGSWLTVV.

The chain uses TRBV27 and TRBJ2-5, with D possibly being TRBD2 (5 bases). Germline lookup yields CDR1 MNHEY and CDR2 SMNVEV (reference sequence). The CDR3 totals 14 residues. V lost 5 bases to trimming and J lost 5 bases, with 15 bases between them. The CDR3 loop reads CASSRLGAGETQYF. The CDR3 DNA sequence: TGTGCCAGCAGTCGTCTTGGTGCGGGCGAGACCCAGTACTTC.

V gene TRBV7-2 combines with J gene TRBJ2-3; 7 positions agree with TRBD2. The CDR3 loop spans 14 amino acids. After removal of 3 bases from V and 2 bases from J, the junction contained 2 bases not matched to a gene. From germline, CDR1 is SGHTA and CDR2 FQGNSA. The CDR3 coding sequence is TGTGCCAGCAGCTTTGGACTAGTCACAGATACGCAGTATTTT. It specifies CASSFGLVTDTQYF. Variable domain in full (rest from reference TRBV7-2 and TRBJ2-3): GAGVSQSPSNKVTEKGKDVELRCDPISGHTALYWYRQSLGQGLEFLIYFQGNSAPDKSGLPSDRFSAERTGGSVSTLTIQRTQQEDSAVYLCASSFGLVTDTQYFGPGTRLTVL.

Details on this clone: Germline and junction disagree at one end, which may indicate a read error. The rearrangement links TRBV7-9 to TRBJ2-7; a possible D gene is TRBD1 (6 bases). The CDR3 totals 12 residues. CDR1 SEHNR and CDR2 FQNEAQ come from the germline V gene (reference sequence). CDR3 nucleotide sequence: TGTTCCAGCGGACAGTTCCCCTACGAGCAGTACTTC. Its translation: CSSGQFPYEQYF.